This T cell receptor beta chain was documented in a study of shared clonotypes between healthy human individuals. Across the whole study: Ranging from 18 to 49 in age, donors were a couple of women and three men. Notes on the study in general: Sequencing of the sorted subsets was shown by rarefaction to be incomplete despite large depth. With a few donors compared, about 5.2% of naive CD4 clonotypes were shared.

Deletions cut 7 bases from V and 10 bases from J, with 8 bases between. CDR3 length: 11 amino acids. CDR1 is SNHLY and CDR2 is FYNNEI in the germline V gene. Note on this clone: Its matching antigen is unknown.

Sequenced by immunoSEQ multiplex PCR; TCRdb stores in-frame clones only, minus some. The sample contains about 2.4 million clones, 85% to 95% of which appear only once. The sequencing sample was made of naive CD4+ T cells sorted from blood. Subset reported: CD45RA+ positively selected. The receptor was isolated from a man aged 18 to 29 in good health. V and J are TRBV2 and TRBJ1-6; D gene unclear. Written as DNA, the CDR3 is TGTGCCAGCAAGGAAGACTCACCCCTCCACTTT. The encoded protein is CASKEDSPLHF.